This entry features one TCR beta chain sequence. Trimming shortened V by 5 bases and J by 3 bases, and 8 bases separated the two germline ends. The CDR3 extends over 12 amino acids. The germline gives CDR1 MNHEY, CDR2 SVGAGI. The sample comes from a study of beta chain features in type 1 diabetes. What was sequenced were expressed TCRB transcripts, since all of the isolated RNA had been reverse transcribed. Average reads for naive, central memory and regulatory T cell samples were some 3.9 million. The assay was immunoSEQ multiplex PCR, and TCRdb's table has in-frame clones only and misses some. The sample lists about 330,000 clones, 11% occurring once. Sorted cells reached over 95% purity in every population.

The sequence derives from a young woman in good health. The rearrangement uses TRBV6-5 and TRBJ2-7; perhaps TRBD1 as D (5 bases). The sample taken for sequencing was naive CD4+ T cells from blood. CDR3 coding DNA: TGTGCCAGCAGTGTGCAGGGCTACGAGCAGTACTTC. Amino acid sequence: CASSVQGYEQYF.